The present entry profiles one TCR beta chain with its context. The data originate from a study of CD8 T cells in Susac syndrome. The CDR3 covers 15 residues. CDR1 SGHAT and CDR2 FQNNGV come from the germline V gene. V lost 5 bases, J lost 4 bases, and 18 bases lay in between. Roughly 0.45 to 1 ug RNA was reverse transcribed with random hexamers. TCRdb re-derived calls from the immunoSEQ multiplex PCR reads in MiXCR, one entry per CDR3 protein. The table has approximately 170,000 distinct CDR3 sequences, just over 90% seen once. The gene calls are TRBV11-2 and TRBJ2-7; maybe TRBD2 (6 bases). The receptor's source is a human donor in good health. Sequencing input: CD4+ T cells from PBMCs. The CDR3 nucleotides read TGTGCCAGCAGCCCTGGGGGTGTCCGGGAGTACGAGCAGTACTTC. It codes for CASSPGGVREYEQYF.